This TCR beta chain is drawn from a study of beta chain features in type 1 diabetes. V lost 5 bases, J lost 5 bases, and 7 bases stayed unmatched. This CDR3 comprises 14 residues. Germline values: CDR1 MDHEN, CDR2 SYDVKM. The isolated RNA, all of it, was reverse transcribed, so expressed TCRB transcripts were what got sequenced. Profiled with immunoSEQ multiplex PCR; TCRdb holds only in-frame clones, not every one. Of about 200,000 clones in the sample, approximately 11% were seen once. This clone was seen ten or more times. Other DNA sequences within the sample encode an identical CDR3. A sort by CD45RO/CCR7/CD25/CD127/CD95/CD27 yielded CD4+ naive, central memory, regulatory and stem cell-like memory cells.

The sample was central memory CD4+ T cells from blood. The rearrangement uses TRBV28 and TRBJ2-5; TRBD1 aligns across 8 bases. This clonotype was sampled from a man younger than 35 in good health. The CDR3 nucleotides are TGTGCCAGCAGTCCTCAGGGGGCTGGTGAGACCCAGTACTTC. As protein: CASSPQGAGETQYF. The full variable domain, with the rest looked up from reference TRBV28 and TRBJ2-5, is DVKVTQSSRYLVKRTGEKVFLECVQDMDHENMFWYRQDPGLGLRLIYFSYDVKMKEKGDIPEGYSVSREKKERFSLILESASTNQTSMYLCASSPQGAGETQYFGPGTRLLVL.